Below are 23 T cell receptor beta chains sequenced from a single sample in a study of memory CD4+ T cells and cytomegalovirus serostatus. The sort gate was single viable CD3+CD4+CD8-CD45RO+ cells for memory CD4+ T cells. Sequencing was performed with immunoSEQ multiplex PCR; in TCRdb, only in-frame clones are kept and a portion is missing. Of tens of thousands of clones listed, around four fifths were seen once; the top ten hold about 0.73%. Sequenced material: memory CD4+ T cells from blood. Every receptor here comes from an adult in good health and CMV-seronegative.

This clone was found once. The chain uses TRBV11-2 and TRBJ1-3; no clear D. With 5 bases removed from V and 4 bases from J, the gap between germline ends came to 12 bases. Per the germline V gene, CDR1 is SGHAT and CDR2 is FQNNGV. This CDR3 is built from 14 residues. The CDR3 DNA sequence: TGTGCCAGCAGCCAGTACGGTTCCGGAAACACCATATATTTT. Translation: CASSQYGSGNTIYF. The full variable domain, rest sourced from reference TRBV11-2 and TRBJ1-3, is EAGVAQSPRYKIIEKRQSVAFWCNPISGHATLYWYQQILGQGPKLLIQFQNNGVVDDSQLPKDRFSAERLKGVDSTLKIQPAKLEDSAVYLCASSQYGSGNTIYFGEGSWLTVV.

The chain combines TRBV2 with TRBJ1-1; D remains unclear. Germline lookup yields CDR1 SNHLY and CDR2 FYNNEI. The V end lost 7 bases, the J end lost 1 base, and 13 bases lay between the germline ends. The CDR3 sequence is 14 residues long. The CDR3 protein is CASTPGNQNTEAFF. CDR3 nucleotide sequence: TGTGCCAGCACCCCCGGGAACCAGAACACTGAAGCTTTCTTT.

The CDR3 sequence: CASSQDPDRTGARKLFF. CDR3 nucleotide sequence: TGCGCCAGCAGCCAAGACCCAGACCGGACAGGGGCTCGGAAACTGTTTTTT. The chain has TRBV4-1 and TRBJ1-4; TRBD1 aligns across 9 bases. Per germline, CDR1 MGHRA and CDR2 YSYEKL. Germline trimming cut 0 bases from V and 11 bases from J; bases unmatched to any gene: 13. The length of the CDR3 is 17 residues.

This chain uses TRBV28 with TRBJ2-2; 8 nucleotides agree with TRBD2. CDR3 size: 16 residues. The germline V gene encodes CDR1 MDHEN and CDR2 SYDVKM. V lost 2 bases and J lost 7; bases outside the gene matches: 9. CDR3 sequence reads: CASSLKREKVGGELFF. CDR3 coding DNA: TGTGCCAGCAGTTTAAAGCGGGAGAAAGTAGGCGGGGAGCTGTTTTTT.

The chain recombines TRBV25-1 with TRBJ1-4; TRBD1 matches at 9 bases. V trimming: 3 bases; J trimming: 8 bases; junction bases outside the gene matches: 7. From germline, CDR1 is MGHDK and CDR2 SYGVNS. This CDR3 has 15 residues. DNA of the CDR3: TGTGCCAGCAGTGACCTCGACAGGGGGAAAGAAAAACTGTTTTTT. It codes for CASSDLDRGKEKLFF.

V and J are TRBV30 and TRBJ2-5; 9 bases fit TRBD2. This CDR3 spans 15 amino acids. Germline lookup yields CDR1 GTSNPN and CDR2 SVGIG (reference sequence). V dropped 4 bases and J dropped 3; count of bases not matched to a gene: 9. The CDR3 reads CAWNSEERGEETQYF. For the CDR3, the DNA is TGTGCCTGGAATTCGGAGGAGCGGGGGGAAGAGACCCAGTACTTC.

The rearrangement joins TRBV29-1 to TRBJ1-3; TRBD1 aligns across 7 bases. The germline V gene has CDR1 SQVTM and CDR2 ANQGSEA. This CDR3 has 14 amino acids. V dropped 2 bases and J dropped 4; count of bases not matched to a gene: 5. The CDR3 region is CSVERAGGGNTIYF. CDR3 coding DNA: TGCAGCGTTGAAAGGGCAGGGGGAGGAAACACCATATATTTT.

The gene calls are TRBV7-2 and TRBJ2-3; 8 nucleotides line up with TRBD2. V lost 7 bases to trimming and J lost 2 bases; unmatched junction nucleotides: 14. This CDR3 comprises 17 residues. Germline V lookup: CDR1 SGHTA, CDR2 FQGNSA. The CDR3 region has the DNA TGTGCCAGCACCCGAAGGTCGAGCGGGAGACCCACAGATACGCAGTATTTT. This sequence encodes CASTRRSSGRPTDTQYF.

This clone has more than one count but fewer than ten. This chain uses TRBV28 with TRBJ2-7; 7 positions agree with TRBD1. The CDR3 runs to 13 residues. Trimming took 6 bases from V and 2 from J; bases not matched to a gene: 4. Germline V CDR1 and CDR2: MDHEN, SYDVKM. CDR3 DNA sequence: TGTGCCAGCAGAGCACAGGGGCCCTACGAGCAGTACTTC. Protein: CASRAQGPYEQYF.

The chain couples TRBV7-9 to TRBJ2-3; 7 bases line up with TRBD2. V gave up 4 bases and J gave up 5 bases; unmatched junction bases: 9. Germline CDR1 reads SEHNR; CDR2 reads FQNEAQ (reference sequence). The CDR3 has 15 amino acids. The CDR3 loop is CASSSPGTMRDTQYF. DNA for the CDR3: TGTGCCAGCAGCTCCCCCGGGACTATGAGAGATACGCAGTATTTT.

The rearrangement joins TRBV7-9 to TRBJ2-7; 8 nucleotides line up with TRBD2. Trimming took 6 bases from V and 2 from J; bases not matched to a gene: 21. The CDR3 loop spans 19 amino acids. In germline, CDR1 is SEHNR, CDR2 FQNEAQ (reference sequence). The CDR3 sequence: CASSHVGQLAELTAYEQYF. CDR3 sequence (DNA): TGTGCCAGCAGTCATGTGGGGCAACTAGCGGAACTTACAGCCTACGAGCAGTACTTC.

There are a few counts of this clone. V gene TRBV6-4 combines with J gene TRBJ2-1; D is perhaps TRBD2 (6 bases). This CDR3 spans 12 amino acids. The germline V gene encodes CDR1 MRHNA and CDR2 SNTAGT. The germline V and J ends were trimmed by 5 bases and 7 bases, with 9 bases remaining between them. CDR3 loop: CASSPAGNEQFF. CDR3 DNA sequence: TGTGCCAGCAGTCCTGCGGGGAATGAGCAGTTCTTC.

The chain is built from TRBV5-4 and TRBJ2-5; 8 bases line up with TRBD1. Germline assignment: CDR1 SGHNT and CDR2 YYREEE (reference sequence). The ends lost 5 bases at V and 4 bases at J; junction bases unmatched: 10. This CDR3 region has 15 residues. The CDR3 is CASRIDRGTRETQYF. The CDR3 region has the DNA TGTGCCAGCAGAATTGACAGGGGAACGAGAGAGACCCAGTACTTC.

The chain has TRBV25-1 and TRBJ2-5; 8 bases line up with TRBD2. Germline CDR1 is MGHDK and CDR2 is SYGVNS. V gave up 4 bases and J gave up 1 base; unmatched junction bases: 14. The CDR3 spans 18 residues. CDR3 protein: CASSGYEQTGGTQETQYF. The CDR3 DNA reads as TGTGCCAGCAGTGGGTACGAACAAACGGGGGGGACCCAAGAGACCCAGTACTTC.

CDR3 sequence reads: CASSVRGHETGELFF. CDR3 DNA sequence: TGTGCCAGCAGCGTCAGGGGACATGAGACCGGGGAGCTGTTTTTT. The chain links TRBV9 to TRBJ2-2, with D perhaps TRBD1 (6 bases). The CDR3 sequence is 15 residues long. V gave up 2 bases and J gave up 5 bases, with 13 bases separating them. CDR1 and CDR2 from the germline V gene are SGDLS and YYNGEE.

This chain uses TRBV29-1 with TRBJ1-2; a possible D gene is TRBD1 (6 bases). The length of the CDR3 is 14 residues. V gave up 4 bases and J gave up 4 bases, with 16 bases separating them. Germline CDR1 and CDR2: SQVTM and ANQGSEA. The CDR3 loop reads CSVALVTGSYGYTF. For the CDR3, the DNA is TGCAGCGTTGCCCTGGTGACAGGCAGCTATGGCTACACCTTC. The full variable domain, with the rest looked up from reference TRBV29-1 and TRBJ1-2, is SAVISQKPSRDICQRGTSLTIQCQVDSQVTMMFWYRQQPGQSLTLIATANQGSEATYESGFVIDKFPISRPNLTFSTLTVSNMSPEDSSIYLCSVALVTGSYGYTFGSGTRLTVV.

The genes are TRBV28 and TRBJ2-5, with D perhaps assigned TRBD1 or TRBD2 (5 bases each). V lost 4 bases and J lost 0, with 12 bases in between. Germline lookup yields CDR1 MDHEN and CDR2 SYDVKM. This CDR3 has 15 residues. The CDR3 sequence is CASSSGSLDQETQYF. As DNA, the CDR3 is TGTGCCAGCAGTTCAGGGAGCCTGGACCAAGAGACCCAGTACTTC. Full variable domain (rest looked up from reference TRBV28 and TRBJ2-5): DVKVTQSSRYLVKRTGEKVFLECVQDMDHENMFWYRQDPGLGLRLIYFSYDVKMKEKGDIPEGYSVSREKKERFSLILESASTNQTSMYLCASSSGSLDQETQYFGPGTRLLVL.

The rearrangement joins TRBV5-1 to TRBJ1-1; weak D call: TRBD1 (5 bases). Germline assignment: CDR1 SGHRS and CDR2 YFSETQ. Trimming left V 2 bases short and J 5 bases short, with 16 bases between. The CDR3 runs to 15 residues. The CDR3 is CASSLGAKSRTEAFF. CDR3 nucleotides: TGCGCCAGCAGCTTAGGGGCAAAGTCGCGGACTGAAGCTTTCTTT. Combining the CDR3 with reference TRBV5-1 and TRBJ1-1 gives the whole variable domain KAGVTQTPRYLIKTRGQQVTLSCSPISGHRSVSWYQQTPGQGLQFLFEYFSETQRNKGNFPGRFSGRQFSNSRSEMNVSTLELGDSALYLCASSLGAKSRTEAFFGQGTRLTVV.

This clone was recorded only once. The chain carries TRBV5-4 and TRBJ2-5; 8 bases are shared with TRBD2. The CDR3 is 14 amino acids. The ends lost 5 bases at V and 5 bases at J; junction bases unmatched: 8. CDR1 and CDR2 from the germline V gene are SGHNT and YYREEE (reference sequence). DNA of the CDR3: TGTGCCAGCAGTCACGGGGGGGCCAAGGAGACCCAGTACTTC. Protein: CASSHGGAKETQYF.

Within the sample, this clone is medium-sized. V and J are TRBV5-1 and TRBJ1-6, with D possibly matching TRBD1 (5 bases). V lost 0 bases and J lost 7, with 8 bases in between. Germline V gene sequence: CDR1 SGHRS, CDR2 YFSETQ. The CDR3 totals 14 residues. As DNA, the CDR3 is TGCGCCAGCAGCTTGGCGGAGGGGAATTCACCCCTCCACTTT. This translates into CASSLAEGNSPLHF.

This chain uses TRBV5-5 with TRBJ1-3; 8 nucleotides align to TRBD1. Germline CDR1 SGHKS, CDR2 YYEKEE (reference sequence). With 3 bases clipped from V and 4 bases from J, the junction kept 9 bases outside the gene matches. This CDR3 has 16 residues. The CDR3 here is CASSSQDRAAGNTIYF. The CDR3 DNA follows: TGTGCCAGCAGCTCTCAGGACAGGGCAGCAGGAAACACCATATATTTT.

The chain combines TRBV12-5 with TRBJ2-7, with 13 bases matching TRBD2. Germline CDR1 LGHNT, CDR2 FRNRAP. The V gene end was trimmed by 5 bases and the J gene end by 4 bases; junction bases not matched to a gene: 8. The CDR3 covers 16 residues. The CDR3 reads CASGPRLAGGLYEQYF. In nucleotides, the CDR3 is TGTGCTAGTGGTCCGCGACTAGCGGGGGGATTATACGAGCAGTACTTC. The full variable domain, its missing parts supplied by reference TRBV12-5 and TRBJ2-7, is DARVTQTPRHKVTEMGQEVTMRCQPILGHNTVFWYRQTMMQGLELLAYFRNRAPLDDSGMPKDRFSAEMPDATLATLKIQPSEPRDSAVYFCASGPRLAGGLYEQYFGPGTRLTVT.

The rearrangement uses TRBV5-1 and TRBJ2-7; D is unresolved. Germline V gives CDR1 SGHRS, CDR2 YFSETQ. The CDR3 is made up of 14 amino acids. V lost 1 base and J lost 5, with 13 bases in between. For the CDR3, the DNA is TGCGCCAGCAGCTTGACACGGCCCCTGGACGAGCAGTACTTC. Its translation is CASSLTRPLDEQYF.